The 4 T cell receptor beta chains reported below all come from one sample, sequenced in a study of CXCR3-negative and CXCR3-positive naive CD8 T cells (dated by TCRdb to between 2018 and 2021). The sequencer was a NextSeq 550. The Human TCR Profiling Kit (MiLaboratory) was used to prepare UMI-labeled 5' RACE TRB cDNA libraries. TCRdb reprocessed the reads, reporting each CDR3 protein sequence once and no DNA. The sample's records list some 25,000 distinct CDR3 sequences. Of the sample, approximately 3% is held by the ten largest clones. The material sequenced was naive CXCR3- CD8+ T cells from blood. In light of the paper, this sample's cell subset or site label describes: CD45RO-CCR7+CD27+CD95- naive CD8+ T cells lacking CXCR3 (TNR3-). The receptors stem from a human donor in good health. Some clones in this sample may be carry-over from other donors' samples.

The chain uses TRBV23-1 and TRBJ2-1; TCRdb returns TRBD2, unconfirmable since there is no DNA. TRBV23-1 is an ORF for which the function is uncertain. This CDR3 comprises 16 residues. This CDR3 reads CASSLKGRASYNEQFF.

The chain employs TRBV4-3 and TRBJ2-7. CDR1 is LGHNA and CDR2 is YSLEER in the germline V gene. The CDR3 spans 14 residues. The chain's CDR3 is CASSQDKTLGEQYF.

The chain recombines TRBV7-9 with TRBJ2-5; TCRdb returns TRBD1, unconfirmable since there is no DNA. Germline values: CDR1 SEHNR, CDR2 FQNEAQ (reference sequence). The CDR3 sequence is 13 residues long. The CDR3 here is CASSLVGRETQYF.

J is TRBJ2-2 and V is TRBV7-9; TCRdb picks TRBD1, but there is no DNA to check that call. CDR3 length: 16 amino acids. The germline V gene has CDR1 SEHNR and CDR2 FQNEAQ (reference sequence). This CDR3 reads CASSSVQGINTGELFF.